Listed below are T cell receptor beta chains from one sample, sequenced in a study of blood T cell repertoires in COVID-19. Clones were sequenced by immunoSEQ multiplex PCR, and TCRdb holds only the in-frame ones, with some missing. Of about 110,000 clones listed, 80% to 90% are singletons. The sequenced sample consisted of peripheral blood. Every receptor here comes from a woman aged 45-65 years with active or convalescent COVID-19. Each CDR3 is given with its conserved first and last residue. A D gene is named only where the DNA matches it firmly. Clone size is stated in some rows and not others, as once, few, many or a class when expanded.

TRBV5-4	TRBJ1-1	-	-	CASSLAREMNTEAFF	TGTGCCAGCAGCTTGGCTAGGGAGATGAACACTGAAGCTTTCTTT
TRBV30	TRBJ2-2	-	-	CGQAFLGGTGELFF	TGTGGACAAGCCTTTCTGGGGGGCACCGGGGAGCTGTTTTTT
TRBV12-3/TRBV12-4	TRBJ1-6	TRBD1	once	CAIGTGSNSPLHF	TGTGCCATCGGGACAGGCTCAAATTCACCCCTCCACTTT
TRBV29-1	TRBJ1-1	TRBD1	-	CSGYRTGRTEAFF	TGCAGCGGATACAGGACAGGACGTACTGAAGCTTTCTTT
TRBV27	TRBJ1-1	-	-	CASSRGGGWAEAFF	TGTGCCAGCAGTCGGGGCGGGGGCTGGGCTGAAGCTTTCTTT
TRBV24-1	TRBJ2-1	-	once	CATSDPTGGTYNEQFF	TGTGCCACCAGTGATCCGACCGGAGGGACCTACAATGAGCAGTTCTTC
TRBV30	TRBJ1-1	TRBD1	-	CAWSGQGLTEAFF	TGTGCCTGGAGTGGACAGGGACTCACTGAAGCTTTCTTT
TRBV28	TRBJ2-3	TRBD2	-	CASRRGLADKATDTQYF	TGTGCCAGCAGACGGGGACTAGCGGACAAAGCCACAGATACGCAGTATTTT
TRBV6-2/TRBV6-3	TRBJ1-1	-	once	CASSTVGLSLSNTEAFF	TGTGCCAGTAGTACCGTTGGACTGAGCTTATCGAACACTGAAGCTTTCTTT
TRBV24-1	TRBJ1-5	-	few	CATSAARGNQPQHF	TGTGCCACCAGTGCGGCCAGGGGCAATCAGCCCCAGCATTTT
TRBV7-6	TRBJ2-7	-	-	CASSLDEGLSYEQYF	TGTGCCAGCAGCTTAGATGAGGGACTCTCCTACGAGCAGTACTTC
TRBV7-2	TRBJ2-2	-	-	CASSQVQGLTGELFF	TGTGCCAGCAGCCAAGTCCAGGGGCTCACCGGGGAGCTGTTTTTT
TRBV14	TRBJ2-7	-	-	CASSQVTIQYF	TGTGCCAGCAGCCAAGTAACTATTCAGTACTTC
TRBV7-7	TRBJ1-2	-	-	CASSLGRWGGGGYGYTF	TGTGCTAGCAGCTTAGGACGGTGGGGGGGCGGAGGATATGGCTACACCTTC
TRBV5-1	TRBJ2-2	-	-	CASSGRQYSTGELFF	TGCGCCAGCAGCGGCCGACAATATTCCACCGGGGAGCTGTTTTTT
TRBV7-2	TRBJ2-3	-	-	CASSLASPPDTQYF	TGTGCCAGCAGCTTAGCTAGCCCTCCAGATACGCAGTATTTT
TRBV10-3	TRBJ2-5	TRBD1	-	CASRDRGGAQETQYF	TGTGCCAGCCGGGACAGGGGTGGGGCACAAGAGACCCAGTACTTC
TRBV30	TRBJ1-5	-	once	CAWSPYQVRWPQHF	TGTGCCTGGAGTCCCTATCAGGTTCGCTGGCCCCAGCATTTT
TRBV11-2	TRBJ2-7	TRBD1	-	CASRPWDRGDEQYF	TGTGCCAGCCGCCCTTGGGACAGGGGGGATGAGCAGTACTTC
TRBV7-8	TRBJ1-2	-	-	CASSRLRGGYTF	TGTGCCAGCAGCCGATTACGAGGCGGCTACACCTTC
TRBV10-3	TRBJ1-3	TRBD1	once	CAIRAAGQGGNTIYF	TGTGCCATCAGGGCAGCCGGACAGGGAGGAAACACCATATATTTT
TRBV3-1/TRBV3-2	TRBJ1-5	-	-	CASSQKGGAVQPQHF	TGTGCCAGCAGCCAGAAGGGGGGGGCCGTTCAGCCCCAGCATTTT
TRBV7-8	TRBJ2-1	TRBD2	once	CASSPNPTGGHNEQFF	TGTGCCAGCAGCCCAAACCCGACGGGGGGTCACAATGAGCAGTTCTTC
TRBV6-5	TRBJ2-1	-	-	CASSYTSYNEQFF	TGTGCCAGCAGTTATACAAGCTACAATGAGCAGTTCTTC
TRBV14	TRBJ2-5	-	-	CASSLGQQETQYF	TGTGCCAGCAGCCTTGGACAGCAAGAGACCCAGTACTTC
TRBV6-5	TRBJ2-3	TRBD2	-	CASRGTSRDTQYF	TGTGCCAGCAGGGGGACTAGCCGAGATACGCAGTATTTT
TRBV6-6	TRBJ1-3	-	-	CASSPPRRRPSGNTIYF	TGTGCCAGCAGTCCTCCGAGGAGACGGCCCTCTGGAAACACCATATATTTT